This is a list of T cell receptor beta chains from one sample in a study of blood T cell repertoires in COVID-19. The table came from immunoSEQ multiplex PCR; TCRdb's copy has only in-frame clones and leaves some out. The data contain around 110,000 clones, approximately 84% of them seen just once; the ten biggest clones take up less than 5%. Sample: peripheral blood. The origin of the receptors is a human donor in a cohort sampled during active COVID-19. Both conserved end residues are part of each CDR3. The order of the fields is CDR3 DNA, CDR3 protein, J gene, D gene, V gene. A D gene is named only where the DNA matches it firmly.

CDR3nt: TGTGCCAGCAGCACTGGGACAGGTACTTCTGGCTACACCTTC; CDR3aa: CASSTGTGTSGYTF; j_gene: TRBJ1-2; d_gene: TRBD1; v_gene: TRBV7-2
CDR3nt: TGCGCCAGCAGCCAAAGACAGGGGAGATCCGGGGAGCTGTTTTTT; CDR3aa: CASSQRQGRSGELFF; j_gene: TRBJ2-2; d_gene: TRBD1; v_gene: TRBV4-3
CDR3nt: TGTGCCAGCAGAGGGACTAGCGGTGTCACCGGGGAGCTGTTTTTT; CDR3aa: CASRGTSGVTGELFF; j_gene: TRBJ2-2; d_gene: TRBD2; v_gene: TRBV7-9
CDR3nt: TGTGCCAGCACCCTCACCCGAGGGGGCCCCCAAGAGACCCAGTACTTC; CDR3aa: CASTLTRGGPQETQYF; j_gene: TRBJ2-5; d_gene: TRBD1; v_gene: TRBV28
CDR3nt: TGTGCCAGCAGCCTAAAAGGGGTCACCACTGAAGCTTTCTTT; CDR3aa: CASSLKGVTTEAFF; j_gene: TRBJ1-1; d_gene: .; v_gene: TRBV3-1/TRBV3-2
CDR3nt: TGTGCCACCAGTGATTCCGGGACTATCAACGAGCAGTTCTTC; CDR3aa: CATSDSGTINEQFF; j_gene: TRBJ2-1; d_gene: TRBD2; v_gene: TRBV24-1
CDR3nt: TGTGCCAGCAGCTGGGTACAGGGGGGGAACACTGAAGCTTTCTTT; CDR3aa: CASSWVQGGNTEAFF; j_gene: TRBJ1-1; d_gene: TRBD1; v_gene: TRBV5-4
CDR3nt: TGTGCCAGCAGCTCGGTCCTGGGGGGACAGGGGGCCGGGGAGCTGTTTTTT; CDR3aa: CASSSVLGGQGAGELFF; j_gene: TRBJ2-2; d_gene: TRBD1; v_gene: TRBV7-9
CDR3nt: TGCGCCAGCAGCCAAGACGCGTGGTCTGAAGCTTTCTTT; CDR3aa: CASSQDAWSEAFF; j_gene: TRBJ1-1; d_gene: .; v_gene: TRBV4-3
CDR3nt: TGCGCCAGCAGCCAAGGGGGCGCCTACACTGAAGCTTTCTTT; CDR3aa: CASSQGGAYTEAFF; j_gene: TRBJ1-1; d_gene: .; v_gene: TRBV4-3
CDR3nt: TGTGCCTACCATGAGACAGGGCCTCCAGATTCCTATGGCTACACCTTC; CDR3aa: CAYHETGPPDSYGYTF; j_gene: TRBJ1-2; d_gene: TRBD1; v_gene: TRBV30
CDR3nt: TGTGCCTGGATTTTGGACAACGGCTACACCTTC; CDR3aa: CAWILDNGYTF; j_gene: TRBJ1-2; d_gene: .; v_gene: TRBV30
CDR3nt: TGTGCCAGCGGAACGGGGGGTGGGACCGGGGAGCTGTTTTTT; CDR3aa: CASGTGGGTGELFF; j_gene: TRBJ2-2; d_gene: TRBD2; v_gene: TRBV7-2